This T cell receptor (beta chain) was recorded in a study of cytomegalovirus exposure and HLA in healthy donors. Germline CDR1 reads SGHAT; CDR2 reads FQNNGV. The CDR3 sequence is 12 residues long. V was shortened by 5 bases and J by 6 bases, with 11 bases between the two germline ends. Repertoires were generated with immunoSEQ multiplex PCR, while TCRdb's copy carries only in-frame clones and drops some. The table shows about 240,000 clones, with approximately 83% occurring only once. The donors were members of the roughly 120-subject validation cohort (separate from the approximately 650-subject first cohort). About this clone: The antigen remains undetermined.

General study points: Reportedly, cytomegalovirus status was diagnosed with high sensitivity and specificity. The study designated roughly 150 TCR beta chains cytomegalovirus-associated.

Specimen: PBMCs. This sequence originates from a woman aged 25 to 39 in good health and CMV-seropositive. The chain recombines TRBV11-2 with TRBJ2-7; D might be TRBD2 (7 bases). CDR3 amino acids: CASSPRGAEQYF. In DNA form, the CDR3 reads TGTGCCAGCAGCCCTCGGGGGGCCGAGCAGTACTTC.